This TCR beta chain was observed in a study of T cell repertoires in aging, cancer and after chemotherapy (dated by TCRdb to between 2019 and 2020). Turning to the overall study: Donors spanned six age groups from 30 or younger to 70 or older, with at least three individuals per group. Control TCR repertoires from healthy donors were recorded over several months to years, and clear clonal overlap was observed across re-sampling. The full dataset contained several million TCR reads. Peripheral blood TCR beta repertoires from healthy donors and cancer patients were profiled to examine immunoaging and T cell reconstitution after chemotherapy. A cohort of about 220 cancer patients (94 with hematological and roughly 120 with solid cancers) was assembled, and under 100 healthy donors were included as a reference group.

Multiplex touch-down PCR with a mixed TRB-A/B primer pool was used to amplify rearranged TRB sequences covering the V, D and J segments. Illumina adapters and sample indices were added to the amplicons in two consecutive PCR reactions performed with Phusion HS II polymerase. After gel purification with the NucleoSpin Gel and PCR Clean-up kit, the amplicons were checked using Qubit and an Agilent 2100 Bioanalyzer. Libraries were sequenced on an Illumina MiSeq using 600-cycle, single-indexed, paired-end runs. Under the source paper's analysis protocol: TRB sequences were processed with MiXCR versions 2.12 and 3.0.5. A clone was defined as each unique CDR3 nucleotide sequence, and only productive sequences supported by at least two reads were kept. Shannon diversity, evenness, clonality (one minus evenness), and alpha-parameterized diversity profiles from alpha 0 to 5 were included as repertoire metrics. Generation probabilities of clones in paired pre- and post-chemotherapy samples were computed with the IGoR algorithm. Using fastp at Q25 and MiXCR, TCRdb reprocessed the public reads and kept productive beta chains. Merged by CDR3 protein, the rows form single entries marked with the most common genes and DNA. The V and J calls were determined by TCRdb, not by the authors. Within this sample are 6,000 to 9,500 distinct CDR3 sequences, with roughly two fifths of them counted one time only. The ten largest clones capture 4% to 5.5% of the sample.

The germline V gene (reference sequence) sets CDR1 to SGHAT and CDR2 to FQDESV. For this chain, trimming is 5 bases at the V end and 7 bases at the J end, and the number of junction bases without a gene match is 9. Reading from cysteine to phenylalanine, the CDR3 counts 15 amino acids. Only CDR3 DNA remains: 45 bases, in frame from the first base. TCR beta rearrangements were amplified from genomic DNA extracted from peripheral blood rather than from sorted cells or RNA. Note on this clonotype: The antigen this receptor binds is unknown. A single base separates this from a much larger clone, so it may be a read error.

Study-wide conclusions, independent of this receptor: In both cancer cohorts, the median generation probability rose over the chemotherapy interval, which suggests that the repertoire was reconstituted through rebound thymic output. Untreated patients with hematological or solid cancers showed significantly lower blood TCR diversity and higher clonality than age-matched healthy donors. Declining TCR diversity with age in healthy donors was mainly explained by loss of richness; in cancer patients, loss of evenness also contributed. It was noted by the authors that conclusions about immunological memory after chemotherapy cannot be drawn from the repertoire data.

Sequenced input: blood. This TCR was sampled from a human donor in good health. The chain is made from TRBV11-1 and TRBJ2-7; TRBD2 aligns with 12 central bases. The CDR3 protein: CASSPGLAGPNEQYF. In nucleotide form, the sequence is TGTGCCAGCAGCCCCGGACTAGCGGGACCTAATGAGCAGTACTTC.